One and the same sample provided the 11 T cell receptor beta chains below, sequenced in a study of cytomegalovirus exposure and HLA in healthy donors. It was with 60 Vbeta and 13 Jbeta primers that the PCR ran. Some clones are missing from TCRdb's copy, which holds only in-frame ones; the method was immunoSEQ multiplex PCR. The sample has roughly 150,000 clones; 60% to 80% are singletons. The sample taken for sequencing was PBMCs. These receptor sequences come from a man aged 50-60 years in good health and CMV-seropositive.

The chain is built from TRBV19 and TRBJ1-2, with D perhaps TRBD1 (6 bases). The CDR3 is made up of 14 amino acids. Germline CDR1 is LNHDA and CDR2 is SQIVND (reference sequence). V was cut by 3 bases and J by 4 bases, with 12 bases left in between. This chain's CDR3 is CASSINTGSYGYTF. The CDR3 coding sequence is TGTGCCAGTAGTATTAATACAGGGTCCTATGGCTACACCTTC.

CDR3 loop: CACRDKTYEQYF. DNA of the CDR3: TGTGCCTGCCGGGACAAAACCTACGAGCAGTACTTC. The gene calls are TRBV30 and TRBJ2-7; a weak D match, TRBD1 (6 bases). V lost 6 bases to trimming and J lost 2 bases, with 11 bases between them. CDR1 is GTSNPN, CDR2 SVGIG, per germline (reference sequence). The length of the CDR3 is 12 residues.

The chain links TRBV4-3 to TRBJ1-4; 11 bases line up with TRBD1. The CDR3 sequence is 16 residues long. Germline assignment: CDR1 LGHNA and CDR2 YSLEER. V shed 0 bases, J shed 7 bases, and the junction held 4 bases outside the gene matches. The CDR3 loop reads CASSQEGQGGSEKLFF. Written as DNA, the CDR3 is TGCGCCAGCAGCCAAGAGGGACAGGGGGGAAGTGAAAAACTGTTTTTT.

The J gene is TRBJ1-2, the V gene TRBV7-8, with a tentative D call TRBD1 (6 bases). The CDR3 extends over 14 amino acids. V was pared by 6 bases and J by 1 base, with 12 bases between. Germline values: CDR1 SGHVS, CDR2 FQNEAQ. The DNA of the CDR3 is TGTGCCAGCAGTCAGGACAGAAGTAACTATGGCTACACCTTC. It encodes CASSQDRSNYGYTF. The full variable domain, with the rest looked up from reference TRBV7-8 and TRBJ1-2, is GAGVSQSPRYKVAKRGQDVALRCDPISGHVSLFWYQQALGQGPEFLTYFQNEAQLDKSGLPSDRFFAERPEGSVSTLKIQRTQQEDSAVYLCASSQDRSNYGYTFGSGTRLTVV.

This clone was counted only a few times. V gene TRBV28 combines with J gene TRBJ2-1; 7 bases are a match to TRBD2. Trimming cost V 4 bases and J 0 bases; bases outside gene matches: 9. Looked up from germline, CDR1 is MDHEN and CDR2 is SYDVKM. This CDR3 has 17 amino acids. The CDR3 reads CASSSGRSGASYNEQFF. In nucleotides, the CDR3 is TGTGCCAGCAGTTCTGGTAGGAGCGGGGCCTCCTACAATGAGCAGTTCTTC.

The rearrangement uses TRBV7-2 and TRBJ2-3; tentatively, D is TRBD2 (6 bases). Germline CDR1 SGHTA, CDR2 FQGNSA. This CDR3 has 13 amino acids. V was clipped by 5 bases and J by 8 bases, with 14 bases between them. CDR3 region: CASSLPLGGTQYF. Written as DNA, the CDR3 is TGTGCCAGCAGCCTCCCTTTGGGGGGTACGCAGTATTTT.

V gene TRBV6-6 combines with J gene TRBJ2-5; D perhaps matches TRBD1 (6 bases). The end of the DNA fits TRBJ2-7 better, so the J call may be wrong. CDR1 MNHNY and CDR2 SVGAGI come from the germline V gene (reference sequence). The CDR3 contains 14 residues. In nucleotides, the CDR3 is TGTGCCAGCAGTTACCGGGACACTGACTACGAGCAGTACTTC. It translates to CASSYRDTDYEQYF.

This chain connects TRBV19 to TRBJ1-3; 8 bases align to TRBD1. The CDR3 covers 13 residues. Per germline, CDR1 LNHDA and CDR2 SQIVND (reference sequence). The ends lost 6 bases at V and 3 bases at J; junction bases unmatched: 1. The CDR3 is CASRQGVGNTIYF. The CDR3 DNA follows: TGTGCCAGTAGACAGGGGGTTGGAAACACCATATATTTT.

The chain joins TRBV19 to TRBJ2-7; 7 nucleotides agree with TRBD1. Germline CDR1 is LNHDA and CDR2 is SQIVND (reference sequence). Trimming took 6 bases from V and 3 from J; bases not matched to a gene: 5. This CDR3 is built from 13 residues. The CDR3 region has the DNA TGTGCCAGTAGAAAAAGGGACAGCTACGAGCAGTACTTC. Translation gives CASRKRDSYEQYF.

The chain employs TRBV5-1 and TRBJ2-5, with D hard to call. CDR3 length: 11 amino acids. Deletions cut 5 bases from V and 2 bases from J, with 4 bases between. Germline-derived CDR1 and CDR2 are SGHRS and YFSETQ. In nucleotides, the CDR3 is TGCGCCAGCAGACAACAAGAGACCCAGTACTTC. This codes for CASRQQETQYF.

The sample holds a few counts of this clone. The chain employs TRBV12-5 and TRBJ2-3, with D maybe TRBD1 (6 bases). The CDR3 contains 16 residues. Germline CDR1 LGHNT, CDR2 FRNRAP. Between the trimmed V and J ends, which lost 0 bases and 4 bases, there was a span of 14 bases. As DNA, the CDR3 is TGTGCTAGTGGTTTGGTACTGGGGGCCAGGGCAGATACGCAGTATTTT. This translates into CASGLVLGARADTQYF.